What follows are 14 T cell receptor beta chains derived from one specimen sequenced in a study of control samples from healthy donors and cancer patients. Produced via immunoSEQ multiplex PCR; TCRdb's table is partial and in-frame only. Among about 170,000 clones listed, around 88% were seen once. The material sequenced was blood. These receptor sequences come from a woman in her twenties or thirties in good health.

The CDR3 protein is CAWSALGGTEAFF. CDR3 DNA sequence: TGTGCCTGGAGTGCCCTCGGGGGCACTGAAGCTTTCTTT. The chain recombines TRBV30 with TRBJ1-1, with D possibly being TRBD1 (5 bases). CDR3 length: 13 amino acids. The V end lost 1 base, the J end lost 4 bases, and 10 bases lay between the germline ends. Germline V gene sequence: CDR1 GTSNPN, CDR2 SVGIG (reference sequence).

The CDR3 protein is CSASEDTLGNTIYF. The CDR3 DNA reads TGCAGTGCTAGTGAGGACACCCTCGGAAACACCATATATTTT. The rearrangement links TRBV20-1 to TRBJ1-3, with D perhaps matching TRBD1 (5 bases). The V end lost 3 bases, the J end lost 4 bases, and 13 bases lay between the germline ends. This CDR3 comprises 14 residues. Germline CDR1 and CDR2: DFQATT and SNEGSKA (reference sequence).

The rearrangement links TRBV7-8 to TRBJ2-2; D ambiguous. The CDR3 totals 16 residues. Germline V gives CDR1 SGHVS, CDR2 FQNEAQ. The V and J ends lost 2 bases and 4 bases respectively, with 14 bases between them. Here the CDR3 DNA reads TGTGCCAGCAGCTTATTAGAGACAAGTGGCACCGGGGAGCTGTTTTTT. It specifies CASSLLETSGTGELFF.

The gene calls are TRBV19 and TRBJ1-2, with a possible D match to TRBD1 (6 bases). The germline CDR1 and CDR2 sequences are LNHDA and SQIVND (reference sequence). The CDR3 runs 17 residues. V was shortened by 6 bases and J by 4 bases, with 24 bases between the two germline ends. The DNA for the CDR3 is TGTGCCAGTAGCATGATTTCTCGGGGGCGCAGTTCCTATGGCTACACCTTC. As protein: CASSMISRGRSSYGYTF.

The chain joins TRBV28 to TRBJ2-7, with 7 bases that match TRBD1. The CDR3 runs to 13 residues. V dropped 3 bases and J dropped 3; count of bases not matched to a gene: 2. The germline gives CDR1 MDHEN, CDR2 SYDVKM. DNA of the CDR3: TGTGCCAGCAGTTTCTACAGGGGCTACGAGCAGTACTTC. This encodes CASSFYRGYEQYF.

The chain recombines TRBV6-1 with TRBJ2-7, with D perhaps TRBD1 (6 bases). Germline assignment: CDR1 MNHNS and CDR2 SASEGT. The CDR3 runs to 15 residues. V was clipped by 0 bases and J by 0 bases, with 9 bases between them. Here the CDR3 DNA reads TGTGCCAGCAGTGAAGCGGACAGCCCCTCCTACGAGCAGTACGTC. Translated: CASSEADSPSYEQYV.

V is TRBV18 and J is TRBJ1-1; 12 nucleotides align to TRBD1. Unmatched junction bases numbered 9, after V lost 3 bases and J lost 1 base. Germline V gives CDR1 KGHSH, CDR2 LQKENI. CDR3 length: 18 residues. DNA of the CDR3: TGTGCCAGCTCACCTAACTCCGGGACAGGGGGCCAGAACACTGAAGCTTTCTTT. It codes for CASSPNSGTGGQNTEAFF. The whole variable domain, remainder taken from reference TRBV18 and TRBJ1-1, is NAGVMQNPRHLVRRRGQEARLRCSPMKGHSHVYWYRQLPEEGLKFMVYLQKENIIDESGMPKERFSAEFPKEGPSILRIQQVVRGDSAAYFCASSPNSGTGGQNTEAFFGQGTRLTVV.

J is TRBJ2-2 and V is TRBV6-5; 7 bases agree with TRBD2. J lost 1 base, V lost 1 base, and 0 bases had no gene match. The CDR3 has 15 amino acids. From germline, CDR1 is MNHEY and CDR2 SVGAGI. The CDR3 spells CASSYWGGNTGELFF. The CDR3 bases are TGTGCCAGCAGTTACTGGGGGGGGAACACCGGGGAGCTGTTTTTT.

In this sample, this clone turned up once. The gene calls are TRBV5-1 and TRBJ1-2; D uncertain. The CDR3 totals 13 residues. Germline lookup yields CDR1 SGHRS and CDR2 YFSETQ. V was trimmed by 2 bases and J by 12 bases, leaving 17 bases between them. The CDR3 protein is CASSFDKSGQDTF. CDR3 sequence (DNA): TGCGCCAGCAGCTTCGATAAATCCGGCCAAGACACCTTC.

This clone showed up just a few times. The genes are TRBV19 and TRBJ2-1; 9 positions agree with TRBD1. After removal of 3 bases from V and 3 bases from J, the junction contained 6 bases not matched to a gene. CDR1 and CDR2 (germline): LNHDA, SQIVND (reference sequence). This CDR3 is built from 16 residues. The CDR3 sequence: CASSIRTGDFYNEQFF. The CDR3 DNA follows: TGTGCCAGTAGTATCCGGACAGGGGACTTCTACAATGAGCAGTTCTTC.

V is TRBV30 and J is TRBJ2-5, with D perhaps TRBD1 or TRBD2 (6 bases each). The CDR3 is 14 amino acids. Per germline, CDR1 GTSNPN and CDR2 SVGIG (reference sequence). V shed 3 bases and J shed 3 bases, with 14 bases lying between them. The CDR3 protein is CAWSQTRGEETQYF. The DNA for the CDR3 is TGTGCCTGGAGCCAAACTAGGGGGGAAGAGACCCAGTACTTC.

The chain combines TRBV16 with TRBJ2-7; D might be TRBD2 (5 bases). Germline CDR1 is KGHSY and CDR2 is FQNENV. The CDR3 totals 15 residues. Trimming stripped 2 bases from V and 5 bases from J, with 16 bases between. CDR3 in amino acids: CASSQVTGLTDEQYF. In DNA form, the CDR3 reads TGTGCCAGCAGCCAAGTAACGGGATTAACCGACGAGCAGTACTTC.

The chain employs TRBV5-1 and TRBJ2-5; D perhaps matches TRBD1 (5 bases). Trimming removed 0 bases at V and 6 bases at J, with 12 bases between. The CDR3 loop spans 14 amino acids. Germline assignment: CDR1 SGHRS and CDR2 YFSETQ. The CDR3 region has the DNA TGCGCCAGCAGCTTGGATGACAGTTTACAGACCCAGTACTTC. Amino acids: CASSLDDSLQTQYF.

CDR3 coding DNA: TGTGCCTGGAGTAACACCGGGACTAGTAGTGCCGGGGAGCTGTTTTTT. Its translation is CAWSNTGTSSAGELFF. This rearrangement joins TRBV30 to TRBJ2-2; TRBD2 agrees at 8 bases. CDR1 is GTSNPN and CDR2 is SVGIG in the germline V gene (reference sequence). The CDR3 has 16 residues. V shed 2 bases and J 6 bases; nucleotides not matched to a gene: 11.